What follows are 24 T cell receptor beta chains derived from one specimen sequenced in a study of regulatory T cells in long-lasting Graves disease. Libraries of TCR beta came from iRepertoire HTBI primers plus Arm-PCR of CDR3 regions. TCRdb re-called the multiplex PCR reads with MiXCR, one entry per CDR3 protein. This sample yields around 240,000 distinct CDR3 sequences, of which about 17% are seen a single time; 13% to 15% belongs to the top ten. Time point denoted: newly diagnosed GD, antithyroid drugs for less than 3 months. PBMC RNA was the source of the TCR library. The sample also formed part of further work on T cells in Graves' hyperthyroidism and ophthalmopathy.

Here the sequenced sample was peripheral blood mononuclear cells (PBMCs), taken at new diagnosis, from a patient treated with antithyroid drugs. The receptor set was obtained from a woman aged 30 to 39 with Graves disease.

This clonotype was counted between two and nine times. This could be a read error, since a much larger clone is one nucleotide away. The CDR3 spells CTSSEGPLGNTEAFF. In DNA, the CDR3 is TGTACCAGCAGTGAAGGGCCCCTCGGGAACACTGAAGCTTTCTTT. The V gene is TRBV6-1, the J gene TRBJ1-1; D is unresolved. The CDR3 has 15 residues. The germline CDR1 and CDR2 sequences are MNHNS and SASEGT.

This clonotype was detected many times. The chain combines TRBV20-1 with TRBJ1-1; D gene unclear. The CDR3 is 14 residues long. V lost 4 bases to trimming and J lost 2 bases, with 14 bases between them. The V gene's germline CDR1 is DFQATT and CDR2 SNEGSKA (reference sequence). The CDR3 here is CSAKAGSRNTEAFF. The DNA for the CDR3 is TGCAGTGCTAAGGCTGGGTCTCGCAACACTGAAGCTTTCTTT.

Many counts were recorded for this clonotype. The rearrangement uses TRBV7-6 and TRBJ1-1; D call uncertain. The CDR3 runs to 13 residues. CDR1 and CDR2 from the germline V gene are SGHVS and FNYEAQ. V lost 5 bases to trimming and J lost 6 bases, with 13 bases between them. The chain's CDR3 is CASSAGRRAEAFF. The CDR3 DNA follows: TGTGCCAGCAGCGCAGGTCGTCGAGCTGAAGCTTTCTTT.

This clonotype was seen repeatedly, ten times or more. V and J are TRBV5-1 and TRBJ1-6; 8 bases agree with TRBD1. V lost 0 bases and J lost 10; bases outside the gene matches: 6. The CDR3 length is 15 residues. Germline-derived CDR1 and CDR2 are SGHRS and YFSETQ. The DNA of the CDR3 is TGCGCCAGCAGCTTGGACGGGACAGGTGAATCACCCCTCCACTTT. Residues: CASSLDGTGESPLHF.

This clonotype was seen ten or more times. The chain employs TRBV7-8 and TRBJ1-6; D might be TRBD1 (6 bases). The ends were cut back, 4 bases at V and 4 bases at J, with 14 bases in the middle. Looked up from germline, CDR1 is SGHVS and CDR2 is FQNEAQ. The CDR3 covers 16 residues. The CDR3 loop reads CASSSSGGVYNSPLHF. The DNA for the CDR3 is TGTGCCAGCAGCTCGTCCGGGGGCGTGTATAATTCACCCCTCCACTTT.

This clonotype was seen at least ten times. This rearrangement joins TRBV6-2 or TRBV6-3 to TRBJ2-7; tentatively, D is TRBD2 (6 bases). Germline-derived CDR1 and CDR2 are MNHEY and SVGEGT. V dropped 5 bases and J dropped 5 bases, with 31 bases sitting between them. This CDR3 region has 19 residues. The DNA of the CDR3 is TGTGCCAGCAGTGCTAGAAGGGGTTATCTCCTCAGGAGGGGCCACGAGCAGTACTTC. Amino acids: CASSARRGYLLRRGHEQYF.

There are many counts of this clonotype. V gene TRBV3-1 combines with J gene TRBJ2-7, with D uncertain. V was trimmed by 3 bases and J by 3 bases, leaving 6 bases between them. The CDR3 runs to 12 residues. Per germline, CDR1 LGHDT and CDR2 YNNKEL (reference sequence). CDR3 in DNA: TGTGCCAGCAGCCAGACCGGCTACGAGCAGTACTTC. Translating it yields CASSQTGYEQYF.

Comments on this clonotype: A much larger clone lies a single base off, so this may be a read error. The missing conserved phenylalanine or tryptophan at the end of this CDR3 makes a read error likely. The chain joins TRBV5-6 to TRBJ2-1; D unresolved. Near its end, the DNA agrees better with TRBJ2-5, so the J call may be wrong. This CDR3 is built from 15 residues. The germline CDR1 and CDR2 sequences are SGHDT and YYEEEE. The CDR3 region has the DNA TGTGCCAGCAGCTTTCGTGAACCATGGGGAGAGACCCAGTACGTC. It specifies CASSFREPWGETQYV.

At least ten counts were recorded for this clonotype. This chain connects TRBV4-1 to TRBJ2-7; no clear D. Trimming took off 0 bases at V and 0 bases at J, with 9 bases between the two ends. This CDR3 spans 15 amino acids. Germline CDR1 is MGHRA and CDR2 is YSYEKL. The DNA for the CDR3 is TGCGCCAGCAGCCAAGATGGTTTAAGCTCCTACGAGCAGTACTTC. Protein: CASSQDGLSSYEQYF.

A word on this clonotype: A read error may be the cause here, since a much bigger clone is one base away. The rearrangement joins TRBV6-2 or TRBV6-3 to TRBJ2-7, with a tentative D call TRBD1 (7 bases). Germline-derived CDR1 and CDR2 are MNHEY and SVGEGT. This CDR3 is 15 amino acids long. CDR3 sequence reads: CASSRGGTDNYGQYF. The CDR3 DNA reads TGTGCCAGCAGTCGTGGGGGGACAGACAACTACGGGCAGTACTTC.

The table lists this clonotype with a few counts. This chain uses TRBV20-1 with TRBJ2-5, with 13 bases aligning to TRBD2. Trimming removed 0 bases from V and 4 bases from J; junction bases left unmatched: 17. From germline, CDR1 is DFQATT and CDR2 SNEGSKA (reference sequence). The CDR3 is made up of 20 amino acids. In DNA form, the CDR3 reads TGCAGTGCTAGAGAGAGAGCAAAGGGACTAGCGGGGCTTGGAGGAGAGACCCAGTACTTC. Its translation is CSARERAKGLAGLGGETQYF.

The V call is TRBV18, the J call TRBJ1-2, with 11 positions matching TRBD1. This CDR3 region has 17 residues. In germline, CDR1 is KGHSH, CDR2 LQKENI. The ends lost 2 bases at V and 0 bases at J; junction bases unmatched: 5. The CDR3 nucleotides read TGTGCCAGCTCACCAGGACAGGGGGCAACGTCTAACTATGGCTACACCTTC. This sequence encodes CASSPGQGATSNYGYTF.

This clonotype was recorded many times. The chain is built from TRBV2 and TRBJ2-2; 7 bases agree with TRBD2. The CDR3 loop spans 16 amino acids. Germline V gene data show CDR1 as SNHLY and CDR2 as FYNNEI. V lost 6 bases, J lost 3 bases, and 10 bases stayed unmatched. The DNA for the CDR3 is TGTGCCAGCAGCGATGGGCTAGCGGATTACACCGGGGAGCTGTTTTTT. This sequence encodes CASSDGLADYTGELFF.

This clonotype was recorded many times. The chain recombines TRBV2 with TRBJ2-3; no clear D. Germline-derived CDR1 and CDR2 are SNHLY and FYNNEI. The length of the CDR3 is 14 residues. V dropped 9 bases and J dropped 0 bases, with 13 bases sitting between them. In nucleotides, the CDR3 is TGTGCCAGTGTACGGTTTTTGAGCACAGATACGCAGTATTTT. It codes for CASVRFLSTDTQYF.

In this sample, this clonotype turned up many times. This chain links TRBV9 with TRBJ1-1, with D perhaps TRBD1 (5 bases). Germline V gives CDR1 SGDLS, CDR2 YYNGEE. The CDR3 runs 13 residues. V was clipped by 4 bases and J by 4 bases, with 11 bases between them. The CDR3 sequence: CASSSGSGTEAFF. In DNA, the CDR3 is TGTGCCAGCAGCTCAGGGTCCGGCACTGAAGCTTTCTTT.

The chain combines TRBV4-1 with TRBJ1-2; TRBD1 might be the D (5 bases). CDR3 length equals 18 residues. Germline values: CDR1 MGHRA, CDR2 YSYEKL. Trimming stripped 1 base from V and 3 bases from J, with 21 bases between. Here the CDR3 DNA reads TGCGCCAGCAGCCAAGTTCCCCGGACATCCGTGGCGGACTATGGCTACACCTTC. This sequence encodes CASSQVPRTSVADYGYTF.

This clonotype has a count of ten or more. This chain connects TRBV12-3 or TRBV12-4 to TRBJ2-2; no firm D call. Trimming shortened V by 4 bases and J by 0 bases, and 6 bases separated the two germline ends. The CDR3 is 14 residues long. CDR3 sequence reads: CASSWAANTGELFF. The DNA of the CDR3 is TGTGCCAGCAGTTGGGCAGCGAACACCGGGGAGCTGTTTTTT.

With regard to this clonotype: This may stem from a read error, because a much larger clone lies one nucleotide away. The chain employs TRBV7-9 and TRBJ2-3; TRBD1 aligns across 10 bases. This CDR3 is built from 14 residues. Germline V gene sequence: CDR1 SEHNR, CDR2 FQNEAQ (reference sequence). The J segment lost 3 bases and the V segment lost 8 bases, leaving 5 bases of the junction unmatched. The CDR3 is CASDWDRGTDTQYF. CDR3 sequence (DNA): TGTGCCAGCGATTGGGACAGGGGTACAGATACGCAGTATTTT.

Of note for this clonotype: With a much larger clone just one base away, this may be a read error. V and J are TRBV7-9 and TRBJ1-2; 8 nucleotides line up with TRBD1. There are 21 residues in the CDR3. CDR1 and CDR2 from the germline V gene are SEHNR and FQNEAQ (reference sequence). The trim removed 4 bases at V and 0 bases at J, leaving 22 bases unmatched. CDR3 sequence: CASSSPRDSRGTGLANYGYTF. The CDR3 DNA sequence: TGTGCCAGCAGCTCCCCCCGGGACTCTCGGGGGACAGGATTAGCTAACTATGGCTACACCTTC.

This clonotype was seen repeatedly, ten times or more. In nucleotides, the CDR3 is TGTGCCACCAGTCGCACTAGCGGGGGCCTGAACACCGGGGAGCTGTTTTTT. It translates to CATSRTSGGLNTGELFF. This rearrangement joins TRBV24-1 to TRBJ2-2; 11 bases map to TRBD2. Germline CDR1 KGHDR, CDR2 SFDVKD. V lost 6 bases to trimming and J lost 1 base; unmatched junction nucleotides: 6. This CDR3 contains 17 residues.

In its sample, this clonotype was seen many times. This chain connects TRBV5-1 to TRBJ2-1; 10 nucleotides align to TRBD2. The CDR3 loop spans 16 amino acids. Germline V gene lookup returns CDR1 SGHRS and CDR2 YFSETQ. V lost 1 base and J lost 0; bases outside the gene matches: 1. This chain's CDR3 is CASSLLAGASYNEQFF. The CDR3, as DNA: TGCGCCAGCAGCTTGCTAGCGGGAGCCTCCTACAATGAGCAGTTCTTC.

On this clonotype: It may be a read error: a sequence one base away is much more abundant. This chain uses TRBV6-1 with TRBJ1-1; perhaps TRBD1 as D (5 bases). The CDR3 sequence is 12 residues long. Trimming pared 6 bases from V and 1 base from J, leaving 6 bases between. Germline lookup yields CDR1 MNHNS and CDR2 SASEGT. CDR3 nucleotides: TGTGCCAGCAGGGGGCGGAACACTGAAGCTTTCTTT. This encodes CASRGRNTEAFF.

This clonotype appeared many times. The V call is TRBV29-1, the J call TRBJ2-7; 9 bases are shared with TRBD1. With V trimmed by 6 bases and J by 1 base, 7 bases remained unmatched. Germline V CDR1 and CDR2: SQVTM, ANQGSEA. The CDR3 runs 14 residues. The CDR3 bases are TGCAGCGTCATCGCCGGGACAGGGTCCTACGAGCAGTACTTC. Protein: CSVIAGTGSYEQYF.

The chain links TRBV6-1 to TRBJ2-3; D is possibly TRBD1 or TRBD2 (5 bases each). The CDR3 is 14 residues long. With 3 bases removed from V and 4 bases from J, the gap between germline ends came to 11 bases. CDR1 and CDR2 (germline): MNHNS, SASEGT. The CDR3 reads CASSEFRGPDTQYF. CDR3 coding DNA: TGTGCCAGCAGTGAGTTTCGGGGACCAGATACGCAGTATTTT.